This TCR beta chain was obtained from a study of T cells in Graves' hyperthyroidism and ophthalmopathy. Amplification of TCR beta CDR3 regions used RNA as the template. The HTBI set primed first-round TCR CDR3 RT-PCR. TCRdb redid the calling of the multiplex PCR reads with MiXCR, one entry per CDR3 protein. Among more than 300,000 distinct CDR3 sequences, roughly 15% were seen once, and the ten largest hold around 19%. This clonotype has a count of ten or more. Its antigen is unknown. Diagnosis relied on clinical symptoms, serum thyroxine and TRAb, thyroid ultrasound and orbital computed tomography. General study results and limits: Appearing also in blood were most of the thyroid clonotypes expanded above 0.001.

The specimen sequenced was blood. This clonotype originated in a woman in her thirties with Graves' ophthalmopathy.

The DNA of the CDR3 is TGTGCCAGCAGCGGTGGGACAGGGGGCCCCCCTGGCGCTTTCTTT. Its translation: CASSGGTGGPPGAFF. The gene calls are TRBV9 and TRBJ1-1; 12 nucleotides line up with TRBD1. V trimming: 3 bases; J trimming: 11 bases; junction bases outside the gene matches: 11. Germline loops: CDR1 SGDLS, CDR2 YYNGEE. There are 15 residues in the CDR3.